A selection of T cell receptor beta chains follows, all from one sample in a study of blood T cell repertoires in COVID-19. Generated by immunoSEQ multiplex PCR, the TCRdb table keeps only in-frame clones and is missing some. The sample includes 100,000 or so clones, around 80% seen only once; the top ten take approximately 15%. The specimen was peripheral blood. All receptors come from an elderly woman with acute or convalescent COVID-19. The CDR3 runs from the conserved cysteine through the conserved F or W. The order of the fields is J gene, V gene, CDR3 protein.

j_gene: TRBJ2-1
v_gene: TRBV5-4
CDR3aa: CASSRVGGGVYNEQFF

j_gene: TRBJ1-5
v_gene: TRBV4-1
CDR3aa: CASSVRQEINQPQHF

j_gene: TRBJ1-1
v_gene: TRBV6-5
CDR3aa: CASSQGFNTEAFF

j_gene: TRBJ2-2
v_gene: TRBV6-6
CDR3aa: CATRFSTNTGELFF

j_gene: TRBJ1-1
v_gene: TRBV6-5
CDR3aa: CASSYIEGDTEAFF

j_gene: TRBJ1-5
v_gene: TRBV6-2/TRBV6-3
CDR3aa: CASSRERNRDQPQHF

j_gene: TRBJ2-6
v_gene: TRBV10-3
CDR3aa: CATGTGALSGANVLTF

j_gene: TRBJ2-5
v_gene: TRBV5-4
CDR3aa: CASSRTSGRSETQYF

j_gene: TRBJ2-1
v_gene: TRBV11-2
CDR3aa: CASSLGAQAEQFF

j_gene: TRBJ1-1
v_gene: TRBV28
CDR3aa: CATLQEGSLEAFF

j_gene: TRBJ2-1
v_gene: TRBV28
CDR3aa: CASSLTTSNNEQFF

j_gene: TRBJ2-1
v_gene: TRBV7-2
CDR3aa: CASSLGVANEQFF

j_gene: TRBJ2-4
v_gene: TRBV19
CDR3aa: CASSIRGQGNIQYF

j_gene: TRBJ1-1
v_gene: TRBV29-1
CDR3aa: CSATRGADTEAFF

j_gene: TRBJ1-5
v_gene: TRBV3-1/TRBV3-2
CDR3aa: CASSSGQNYQPQHF

j_gene: TRBJ1-4
v_gene: TRBV29-1
CDR3aa: CSVAGQNEKLFF

j_gene: TRBJ1-2
v_gene: TRBV11-2
CDR3aa: CASSPRRGDGYTF

j_gene: TRBJ2-2
v_gene: TRBV4-1
CDR3aa: CASSSPGLATGELFF

j_gene: TRBJ1-1
v_gene: TRBV6-5
CDR3aa: CASIRGNTEAFF

j_gene: TRBJ1-2
v_gene: TRBV5-1
CDR3aa: CASSVTGDGYTF

j_gene: TRBJ2-3
v_gene: TRBV10-3
CDR3aa: CAISESRLAGPSTDTQYF

j_gene: TRBJ2-3
v_gene: TRBV6-2/TRBV6-3
CDR3aa: CASSSPGERGDTQYF

j_gene: TRBJ2-2
v_gene: TRBV3-1/TRBV3-2
CDR3aa: CASRLEGQARTWAGELFF

j_gene: TRBJ2-5
v_gene: TRBV28
CDR3aa: CASSSGLQVETQYF

j_gene: TRBJ1-2
v_gene: TRBV12-3/TRBV12-4
CDR3aa: CASILQGGYTF

j_gene: TRBJ2-3
v_gene: TRBV5-4
CDR3aa: CASSPWTGEDTQYF

j_gene: TRBJ2-1
v_gene: TRBV5-4
CDR3aa: CASISPTYEQFF

j_gene: TRBJ1-3
v_gene: TRBV10-3
CDR3aa: CAISGGVGHTIYF

j_gene: TRBJ1-2
v_gene: TRBV18
CDR3aa: CASSPSQLGYTF

j_gene: TRBJ2-5
v_gene: TRBV7-9
CDR3aa: CASSLGAGVGETQYF

j_gene: TRBJ2-7
v_gene: TRBV12-3/TRBV12-4
CDR3aa: CASSLALRGLVF

j_gene: TRBJ2-2
v_gene: TRBV10-1
CDR3aa: CASGTGTGETGELFF

j_gene: TRBJ2-6
v_gene: TRBV18
CDR3aa: CASSAGTGPSGANVLTF

j_gene: TRBJ1-4
v_gene: TRBV2
CDR3aa: CASSATGTGEEKLFF

j_gene: TRBJ2-1
v_gene: TRBV30
CDR3aa: CAWSRRTSGNNEQFF

j_gene: TRBJ1-6
v_gene: TRBV28
CDR3aa: CASSSAGRANSPLHF

j_gene: TRBJ2-2
v_gene: TRBV6-5
CDR3aa: CASGRAGVNTGELFF

j_gene: TRBJ2-1
v_gene: TRBV30
CDR3aa: CAWSGTAWEQFF

j_gene: TRBJ2-3
v_gene: TRBV7-2
CDR3aa: CASSPPGTRTDTQYF

j_gene: TRBJ1-4
v_gene: TRBV28
CDR3aa: CASSPRPGPATNEKLFF

j_gene: TRBJ2-1
v_gene: TRBV20-1
CDR3aa: CSAQYNEQFF

j_gene: TRBJ2-1
v_gene: TRBV19
CDR3aa: CASSTAGFNEQFF

j_gene: TRBJ2-1
v_gene: TRBV7-7
CDR3aa: CASSGGTSGPNEQFF

j_gene: TRBJ1-2
v_gene: TRBV24-1
CDR3aa: CATSDRENYGYTF

j_gene: TRBJ1-5
v_gene: TRBV30
CDR3aa: CAWTSTGEGQPQHF

j_gene: TRBJ1-4
v_gene: TRBV4-1
CDR3aa: CASSQAMAGGEKLFF

j_gene: TRBJ2-1
v_gene: TRBV10-1
CDR3aa: CASTPDYKGSNEQFF

j_gene: TRBJ2-1
v_gene: TRBV11-2
CDR3aa: CASSLGGRGHYNEQFF

j_gene: TRBJ2-1
v_gene: TRBV2
CDR3aa: CASSQTSGSRYEQFF

j_gene: TRBJ2-7
v_gene: TRBV12-3/TRBV12-4
CDR3aa: CASTFGGYEQYF

j_gene: TRBJ2-1
v_gene: TRBV5-1
CDR3aa: CASSFETSGSINEQFF

j_gene: TRBJ2-7
v_gene: TRBV7-2
CDR3aa: CASSLVETGSYEQYF

j_gene: TRBJ1-3
v_gene: TRBV28
CDR3aa: CASSRGGQGAGNTIYF

j_gene: TRBJ2-3
v_gene: TRBV24-1
CDR3aa: CATSGTGSTDTQYF

j_gene: TRBJ2-1
v_gene: TRBV7-9
CDR3aa: CASSLIAGYNEQFF

j_gene: TRBJ2-1
v_gene: TRBV5-4
CDR3aa: CASSLVASEQFF

j_gene: TRBJ2-1
v_gene: TRBV19
CDR3aa: CASKRPGLAGGNEQFF

j_gene: TRBJ1-5
v_gene: TRBV28
CDR3aa: CASRYRVQPQHF